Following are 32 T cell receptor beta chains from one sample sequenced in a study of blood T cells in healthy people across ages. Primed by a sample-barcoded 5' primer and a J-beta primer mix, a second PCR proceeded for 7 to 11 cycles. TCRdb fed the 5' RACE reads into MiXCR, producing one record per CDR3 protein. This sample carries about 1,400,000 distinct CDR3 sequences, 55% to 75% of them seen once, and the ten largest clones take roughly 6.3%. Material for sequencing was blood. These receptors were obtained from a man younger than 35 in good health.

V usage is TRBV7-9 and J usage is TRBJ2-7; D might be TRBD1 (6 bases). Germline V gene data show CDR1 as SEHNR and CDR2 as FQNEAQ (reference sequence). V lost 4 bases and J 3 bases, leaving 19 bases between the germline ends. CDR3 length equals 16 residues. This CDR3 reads CASSSGSRGHHYEQYF. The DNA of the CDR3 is TGTGCCAGCAGCTCGGGCTCCAGGGGACACCACTACGAGCAGTACTTC.

The CDR3 coding sequence is TGTGCTAGTGGTTTGGCCCTGCGCGACAACATCTCCTACGAGCAGTACTTC. Amino acid sequence: CASGLALRDNISYEQYF. V usage is TRBV12-5 and J usage is TRBJ2-7; unclear D gene. Germline CDR1 and CDR2: LGHNT and FRNRAP. Trimming removed 1 base from V and 0 bases from J, with 16 bases in between. There are 17 residues in the CDR3.

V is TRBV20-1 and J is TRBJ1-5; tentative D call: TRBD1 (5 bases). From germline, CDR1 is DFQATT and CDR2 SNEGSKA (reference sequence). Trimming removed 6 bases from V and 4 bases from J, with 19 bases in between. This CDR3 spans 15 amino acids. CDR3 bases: TGCAGTGCCAGCCATTCCGGGACCGCAAATCAGCCCCAGCATTTT. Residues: CSASHSGTANQPQHF.

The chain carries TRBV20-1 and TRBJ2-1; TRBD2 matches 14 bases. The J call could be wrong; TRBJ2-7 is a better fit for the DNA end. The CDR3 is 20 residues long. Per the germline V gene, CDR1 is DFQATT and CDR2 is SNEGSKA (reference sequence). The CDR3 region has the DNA TGCAGTGCTAGATTGGACACGGGACTAGCGGGAGCGCTCTCCTACAATGAGCAGTACTTC. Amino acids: CSARLDTGLAGALSYNEQYF.

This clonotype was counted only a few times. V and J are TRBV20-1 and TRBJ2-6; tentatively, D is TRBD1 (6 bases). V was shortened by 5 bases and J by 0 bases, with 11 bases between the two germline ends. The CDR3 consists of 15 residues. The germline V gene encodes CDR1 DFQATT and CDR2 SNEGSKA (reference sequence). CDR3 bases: TGCAGTGCTGGAACAGGGAGCTCTGGGGCCAACGTCCTGACTTTC. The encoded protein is CSAGTGSSGANVLTF.

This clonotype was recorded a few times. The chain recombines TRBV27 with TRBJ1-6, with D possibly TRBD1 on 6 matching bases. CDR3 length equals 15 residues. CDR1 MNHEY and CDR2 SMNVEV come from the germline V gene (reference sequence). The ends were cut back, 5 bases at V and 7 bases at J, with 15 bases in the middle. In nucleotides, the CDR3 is TGTGCCAGCAGTCCCTACGGGACATTAAATTCACCCCTCCACTTT. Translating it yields CASSPYGTLNSPLHF.

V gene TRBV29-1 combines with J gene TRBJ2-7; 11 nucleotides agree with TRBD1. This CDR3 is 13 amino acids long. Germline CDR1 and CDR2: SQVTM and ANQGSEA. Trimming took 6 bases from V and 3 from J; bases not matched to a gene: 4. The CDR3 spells CSVAGTGGYEQYF. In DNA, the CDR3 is TGCAGCGTCGCCGGGACAGGGGGCTACGAGCAGTACTTC.

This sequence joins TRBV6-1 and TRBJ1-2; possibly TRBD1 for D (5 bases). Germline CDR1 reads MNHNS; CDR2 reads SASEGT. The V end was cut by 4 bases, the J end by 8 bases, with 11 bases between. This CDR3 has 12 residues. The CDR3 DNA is TGTGCCAGCAGTGGCTCCGGGGCCGGCTACACCTTC. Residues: CASSGSGAGYTF.

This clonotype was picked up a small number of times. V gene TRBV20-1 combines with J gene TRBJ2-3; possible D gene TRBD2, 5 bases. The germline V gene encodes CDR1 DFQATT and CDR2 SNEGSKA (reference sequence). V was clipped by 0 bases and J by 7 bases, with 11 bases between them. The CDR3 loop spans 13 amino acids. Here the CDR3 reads CSARDVSGNTQYF. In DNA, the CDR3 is TGCAGTGCTAGAGATGTGTCGGGGAATACGCAGTATTTT.

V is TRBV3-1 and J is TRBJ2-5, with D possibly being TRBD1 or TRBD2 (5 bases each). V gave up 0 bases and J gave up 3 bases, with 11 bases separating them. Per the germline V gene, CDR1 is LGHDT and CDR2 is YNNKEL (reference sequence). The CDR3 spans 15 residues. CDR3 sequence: CASSQEGTRKETQYF. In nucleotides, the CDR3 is TGTGCCAGCAGCCAAGAAGGGACGAGAAAAGAGACCCAGTACTTC.

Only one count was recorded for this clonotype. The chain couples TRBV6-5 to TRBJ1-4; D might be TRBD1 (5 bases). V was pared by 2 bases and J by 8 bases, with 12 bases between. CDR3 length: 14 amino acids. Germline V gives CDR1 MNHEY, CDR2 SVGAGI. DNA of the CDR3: TGTGCCAGCAGTTACCGGGAGGGGACGGAAAAACTGTTTTTT. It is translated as CASSYREGTEKLFF.

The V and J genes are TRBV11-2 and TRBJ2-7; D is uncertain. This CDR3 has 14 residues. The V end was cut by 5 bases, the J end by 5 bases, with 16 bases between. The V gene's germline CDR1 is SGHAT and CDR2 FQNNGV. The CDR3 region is CASSARVRIDEQYF. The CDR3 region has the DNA TGTGCCAGCAGCGCCAGAGTAAGAATAGACGAGCAGTACTTC. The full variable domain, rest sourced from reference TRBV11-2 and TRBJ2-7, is EAGVAQSPRYKIIEKRQSVAFWCNPISGHATLYWYQQILGQGPKLLIQFQNNGVVDDSQLPKDRFSAERLKGVDSTLKIQPAKLEDSAVYLCASSARVRIDEQYFGPGTRLTVT.

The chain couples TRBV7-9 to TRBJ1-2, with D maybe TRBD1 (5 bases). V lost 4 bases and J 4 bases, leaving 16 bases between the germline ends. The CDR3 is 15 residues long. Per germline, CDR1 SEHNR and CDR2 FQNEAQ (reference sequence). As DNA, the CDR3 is TGTGCCAGCAGCTCCGACACGGGACCCACCTATGGCTACACCTTC. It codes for CASSSDTGPTYGYTF.

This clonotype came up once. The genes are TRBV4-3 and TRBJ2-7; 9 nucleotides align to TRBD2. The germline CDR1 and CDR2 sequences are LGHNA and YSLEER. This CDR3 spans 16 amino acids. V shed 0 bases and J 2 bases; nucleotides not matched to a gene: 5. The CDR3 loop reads CASSQDSSGGTYEQYF. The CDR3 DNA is TGCGCCAGCAGCCAAGATAGTAGCGGGGGAACCTACGAGCAGTACTTC.

In DNA, the CDR3 is TGCAGTGCTAGAGATCAAGGGCAGGTGATTTCCTATGGCTACACCTTC. It codes for CSARDQGQVISYGYTF. The chain recombines TRBV20-1 with TRBJ1-2; D gene uncertain. CDR3 length: 16 residues. V was clipped by 0 bases and J by 4 bases, with 18 bases between them. CDR1 and CDR2 (germline): DFQATT, SNEGSKA (reference sequence).

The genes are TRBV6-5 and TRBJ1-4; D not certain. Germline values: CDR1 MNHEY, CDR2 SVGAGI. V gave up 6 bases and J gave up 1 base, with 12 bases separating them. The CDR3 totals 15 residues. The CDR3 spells CASRDNGGTNEKLFF. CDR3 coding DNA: TGTGCCAGCAGAGACAATGGAGGAACTAATGAAAAACTGTTTTTT.

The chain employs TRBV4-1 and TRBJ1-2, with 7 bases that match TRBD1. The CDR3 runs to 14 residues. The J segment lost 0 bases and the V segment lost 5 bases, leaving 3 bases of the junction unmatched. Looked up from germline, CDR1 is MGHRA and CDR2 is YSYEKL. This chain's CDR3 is CASSAGQTNYGYTF. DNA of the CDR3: TGCGCCAGCAGCGCGGGACAGACTAACTATGGCTACACCTTC.

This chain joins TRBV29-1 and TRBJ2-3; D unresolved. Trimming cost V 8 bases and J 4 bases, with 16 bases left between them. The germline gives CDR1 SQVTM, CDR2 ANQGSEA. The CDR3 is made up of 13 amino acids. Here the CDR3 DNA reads TGCAGCCCGAGACCCCTGGGCGCAGATACGCAGTATTTT. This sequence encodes CSPRPLGADTQYF.

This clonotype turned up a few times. CDR3 sequence (DNA): TGTGCCAGCAGCCAAAAGTCCAGCGGTGAGACCCAGTACTTC. Amino acid sequence: CASSQKSSGETQYF. The chain carries TRBV4-2 and TRBJ2-5; the D gene is possibly TRBD2 (5 bases). There are 14 residues in the CDR3. Trimming took off 2 bases at V and 5 bases at J, with 12 bases between the two ends. Germline V gene lookup returns CDR1 LGHNA and CDR2 YNFKEQ.

This chain's CDR3 is CASSLFSGTMGDTQYF. In DNA form, the CDR3 reads TGTGCCAGCAGTTTATTTTCCGGGACAATGGGAGATACGCAGTATTTT. This rearrangement joins TRBV28 to TRBJ2-3; possibly TRBD1 for D (6 bases). V dropped 1 base and J dropped 5 bases, with 16 bases sitting between them. This CDR3 is built from 16 residues. CDR1 is MDHEN, CDR2 SYDVKM, per germline.

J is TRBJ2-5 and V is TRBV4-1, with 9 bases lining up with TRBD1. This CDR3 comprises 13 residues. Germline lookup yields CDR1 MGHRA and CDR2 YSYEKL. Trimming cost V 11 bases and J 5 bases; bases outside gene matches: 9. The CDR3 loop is CAARGQGSETQYF. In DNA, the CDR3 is TGCGCCGCTAGGGGACAGGGCTCTGAGACCCAGTACTTC.

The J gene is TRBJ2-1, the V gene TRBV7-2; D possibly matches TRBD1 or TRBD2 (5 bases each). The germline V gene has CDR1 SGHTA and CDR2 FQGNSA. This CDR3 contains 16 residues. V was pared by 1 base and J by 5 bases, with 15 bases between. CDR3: CASSLVSGTVNNEQFF. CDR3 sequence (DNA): TGTGCCAGCAGCTTAGTTTCCGGGACCGTCAACAATGAGCAGTTCTTC.

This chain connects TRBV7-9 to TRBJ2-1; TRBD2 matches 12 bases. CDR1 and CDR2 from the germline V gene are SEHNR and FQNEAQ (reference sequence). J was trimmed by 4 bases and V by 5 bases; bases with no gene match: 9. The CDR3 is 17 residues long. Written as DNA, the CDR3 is TGTGCCAGCAGCCAAACTAGCGGGAGGATCGGATACAATGAGCAGTTCTTC. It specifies CASSQTSGRIGYNEQFF. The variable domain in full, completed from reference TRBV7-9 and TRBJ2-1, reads DTGVSQNPRHKITKRGQNVTFRCDPISEHNRLYWYRQTLGQGPEFLTYFQNEAQLEKSRLLSDRFSAERPKGSFSTLEIQRTEQGDSAMYLCASSQTSGRIGYNEQFFGPGTRLTVL.

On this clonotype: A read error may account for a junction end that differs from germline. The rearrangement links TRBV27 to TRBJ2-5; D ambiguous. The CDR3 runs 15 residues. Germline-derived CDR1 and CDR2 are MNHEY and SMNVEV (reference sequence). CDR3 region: CTSSFTPGAKETQYF. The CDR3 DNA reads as TGTACCAGCAGTTTTACGCCGGGCGCAAAGGAGACCCAGTACTTC.

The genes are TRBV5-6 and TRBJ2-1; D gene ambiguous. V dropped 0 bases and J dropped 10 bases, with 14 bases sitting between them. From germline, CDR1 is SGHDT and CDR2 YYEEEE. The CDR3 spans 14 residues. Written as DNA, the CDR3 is TGTGCCAGCAGCTTGGGGCCGATGGTGGAGGAGCAGTTCTTC. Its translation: CASSLGPMVEEQFF.

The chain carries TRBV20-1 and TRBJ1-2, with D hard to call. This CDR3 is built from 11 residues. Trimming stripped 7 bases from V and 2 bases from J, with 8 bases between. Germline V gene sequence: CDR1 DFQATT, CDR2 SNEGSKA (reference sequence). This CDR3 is CSGPENYGYTF. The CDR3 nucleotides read TGCAGTGGACCAGAGAACTATGGCTACACCTTC.

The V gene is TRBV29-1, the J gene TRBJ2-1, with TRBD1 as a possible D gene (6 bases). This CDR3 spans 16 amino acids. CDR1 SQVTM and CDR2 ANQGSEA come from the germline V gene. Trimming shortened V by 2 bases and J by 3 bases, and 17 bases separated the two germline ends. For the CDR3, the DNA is TGCAGCGTTGAAACCCCCCGGGACACACTCTACAATGAGCAGTTCTTC. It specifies CSVETPRDTLYNEQFF.

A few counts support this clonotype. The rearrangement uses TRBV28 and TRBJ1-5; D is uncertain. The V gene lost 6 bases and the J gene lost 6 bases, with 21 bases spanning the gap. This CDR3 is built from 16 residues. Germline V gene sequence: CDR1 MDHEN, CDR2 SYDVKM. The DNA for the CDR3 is TGTGCCAGCAGCCGACCTTATCCCGCGGCGGGTCAGCCCCAGCATTTT. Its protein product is CASSRPYPAAGQPQHF.

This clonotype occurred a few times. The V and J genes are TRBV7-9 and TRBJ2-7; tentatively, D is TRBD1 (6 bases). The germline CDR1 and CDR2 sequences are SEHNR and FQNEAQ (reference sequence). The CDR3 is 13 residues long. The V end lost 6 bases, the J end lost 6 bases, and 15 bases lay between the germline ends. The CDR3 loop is CASREGTGTEQYF. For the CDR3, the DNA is TGTGCCAGCAGAGAAGGCACAGGGACCGAGCAGTACTTC.

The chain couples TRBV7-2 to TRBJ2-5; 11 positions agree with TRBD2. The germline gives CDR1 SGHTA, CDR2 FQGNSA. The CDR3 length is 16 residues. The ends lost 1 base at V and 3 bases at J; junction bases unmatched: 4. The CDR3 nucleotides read TGTGCCAGCAGCTTAGATAGCGGGGGGGCAGAAGAGACCCAGTACTTC. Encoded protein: CASSLDSGGAEETQYF.

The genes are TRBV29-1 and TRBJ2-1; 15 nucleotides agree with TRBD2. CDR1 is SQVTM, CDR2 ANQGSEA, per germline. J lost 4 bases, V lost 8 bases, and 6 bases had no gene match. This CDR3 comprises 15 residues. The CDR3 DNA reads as TGCAGCATCTTCGGGACTAGCGGGAGGTACAATGAGCAGTTCTTC. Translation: CSIFGTSGRYNEQFF.

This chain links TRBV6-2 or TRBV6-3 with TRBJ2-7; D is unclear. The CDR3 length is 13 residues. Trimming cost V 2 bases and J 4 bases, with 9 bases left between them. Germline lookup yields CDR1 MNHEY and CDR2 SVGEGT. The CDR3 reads CASSYPQSYEQYF. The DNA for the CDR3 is TGTGCCAGCAGTTACCCTCAATCATACGAGCAGTACTTC.